Presented here are 16 T cell receptor beta chains from one specimen sequenced in a study of blood T cell repertoires in COVID-19. TCRdb's copy holds only in-frame clones and misses some; the assay was immunoSEQ multiplex PCR. The sample carries fewer than 350,000 clones, roughly 85% recorded once. Source material: peripheral blood. These TCRs come from a human donor in a cohort sampled during active COVID-19.

V gene TRBV11-2 combines with J gene TRBJ1-1; possible D gene TRBD1, 5 bases. The V end was cut by 3 bases, the J end by 0 bases, with 20 bases between. Germline V gene sequence: CDR1 SGHAT, CDR2 FQNNGV. CDR3 size: 18 residues. The CDR3 spells CASSFPEGTPSLNTEAFF. CDR3 DNA: TGTGCCAGCAGCTTTCCGGAGGGGACGCCGAGTTTGAACACTGAAGCTTTCTTT. The whole variable domain, remainder taken from reference TRBV11-2 and TRBJ1-1, is EAGVAQSPRYKIIEKRQSVAFWCNPISGHATLYWYQQILGQGPKLLIQFQNNGVVDDSQLPKDRFSAERLKGVDSTLKIQPAKLEDSAVYLCASSFPEGTPSLNTEAFFGQGTRLTVV.

The J gene is TRBJ2-3, the V gene TRBV6-4; D gene ambiguous. The CDR3 runs to 15 residues. With 3 bases removed from V and 0 bases from J, the gap between germline ends came to 10 bases. Germline V gene sequence: CDR1 MRHNA, CDR2 SNTAGT. The CDR3 here is CASSEALASTDTQYF. The CDR3 nucleotides are TGTGCCAGCAGTGAAGCCCTCGCTAGCACAGATACGCAGTATTTT.

The V and J genes are TRBV5-1 and TRBJ2-7; 8 bases match TRBD1. CDR3 length equals 14 residues. V lost 4 bases, J lost 6 bases, and 9 bases stayed unmatched. Germline loops: CDR1 SGHRS, CDR2 YFSETQ. CDR3 bases: TGCGCCAGCAGCCTCCCGGGACAGGCTGGCGAGCAGTACTTC. Amino acids: CASSLPGQAGEQYF.

This rearrangement joins TRBV6-4 to TRBJ2-3, with unresolved D. The CDR3 consists of 14 residues. Trimming cost V 6 bases and J 6 bases, with 16 bases left between them. Germline values: CDR1 MRHNA, CDR2 SNTAGT. CDR3 residues: CASRKSHAADTQYF. Written as DNA, the CDR3 is TGTGCCAGCAGGAAGTCGCACGCCGCGGATACGCAGTATTTT.

This chain uses TRBV6-1 with TRBJ2-3; TRBD2 aligns across 8 bases. Germline lookup yields CDR1 MNHNS and CDR2 SASEGT. The CDR3 extends over 15 amino acids. The J segment lost 6 bases and the V segment lost 1 base, leaving 6 bases of the junction unmatched. CDR3 sequence (DNA): TGTGCCAGCAGTGAAGGCGGGGGGCCGCAGGATACGCAGTATTTT. Translated, it gives CASSEGGGPQDTQYF.

This sequence joins TRBV10-3 and TRBJ1-5, with D uncertain. Germline loops: CDR1 ENHRY, CDR2 SYGVKD. The V end lost 0 bases, the J end lost 6 bases, and 12 bases lay between the germline ends. This CDR3 comprises 15 residues. CDR3 coding DNA: TGTGCCATCAGTGAGTCGCGAGGGAGAGGTCAGCCCCAGCATTTT. This encodes CAISESRGRGQPQHF.

This rearrangement joins TRBV18 to TRBJ1-4; no clear D gene. Germline CDR1 KGHSH, CDR2 LQKENI. This CDR3 has 12 residues. Trimming took 3 bases from V and 8 from J, leaving 7 bases between them. For the CDR3, the DNA is TGTGCCAGCTCACCGGCACCCGAAAAACTGTTTTTT. It yields the protein CASSPAPEKLFF.

The chain is built from TRBV5-5 and TRBJ1-3; D is ambiguous. V was shortened by 4 bases and J by 2 bases, with 10 bases between the two germline ends. The CDR3 totals 14 residues. From germline, CDR1 is SGHKS and CDR2 YYEKEE (reference sequence). CDR3 bases: TGTGCCAGCAGCCCCCTGCAGGCTGGAAACACCATATATTTT. Translating gives CASSPLQAGNTIYF.

The rearrangement uses TRBV3-1 (or the pseudogene TRBV3-2) and TRBJ2-7, with D perhaps TRBD2 (6 bases). The CDR3 has 14 residues. Germline V gene sequence: CDR1 LGHDT, CDR2 YNNKEL (reference sequence). The V end lost 3 bases, the J end lost 5 bases, and 14 bases lay between the germline ends. CDR3 sequence (DNA): TGTGCCAGCAGCCACCATGGGCGGGGCGACGAGCAGTACTTC. Amino acid sequence: CASSHHGRGDEQYF.

The rearrangement uses TRBV7-9 and TRBJ1-5; no clear D gene. V was trimmed by 0 bases and J by 7 bases, leaving 13 bases between them. CDR3 length: 15 amino acids. Germline loops: CDR1 SEHNR, CDR2 FQNEAQ (reference sequence). The CDR3 DNA reads as TGTGCCAGCAGCTTAGCGTTGGGCGAGGGCCAGCCCCAGCATTTT. This translates into CASSLALGEGQPQHF.

Remarks on this clone: In the same sample, other DNA sequences code for this CDR3. This chain links TRBV9 with TRBJ2-2, with TRBD2 matching over 13 bases. Trimming removed 3 bases from V and 6 bases from J; junction bases left unmatched: 2. The CDR3 is made up of 15 amino acids. The germline V gene has CDR1 SGDLS and CDR2 YYNGEE. CDR3 sequence (DNA): TGTGCCAGCAGCGCCACTAGCGGGGGGGCCGGGGAGCTGTTTTTT. It is translated as CASSATSGGAGELFF.

The chain links TRBV27 to TRBJ1-2; D is ambiguous. V lost 5 bases, J lost 5 bases, and 21 bases lay in between. Germline CDR1 MNHEY, CDR2 SMNVEV (reference sequence). The CDR3 consists of 16 residues. The CDR3 reads CASSTRAGRGLYGYTF. DNA for the CDR3: TGTGCCAGCAGTACGAGGGCCGGCAGAGGGCTTTATGGCTACACCTTC.

J is TRBJ2-2 and V is TRBV7-2, with 12 bases aligning to TRBD1. The CDR3 has 15 amino acids. J gave up 7 bases and V 5 bases, and 5 bases lay outside the gene matches. CDR1 and CDR2 from the germline V gene are SGHTA and FQGNSA. The CDR3 here is CASSPGTGGHGELFF. For the CDR3, the DNA is TGTGCCAGCAGCCCTGGGACAGGGGGCCACGGGGAGCTGTTTTTT.

This rearrangement joins TRBV15 to TRBJ1-3; D remains unclear. This CDR3 is 12 amino acids long. The V and J ends lost 1 base and 9 bases respectively, with 7 bases between them. The germline CDR1 and CDR2 sequences are LNHNV and YYDKDF (reference sequence). CDR3 loop: CATSRAGGTIYF. CDR3 sequence (DNA): TGTGCCACCAGCAGAGCAGGAGGCACCATATATTTT.

The rearrangement joins TRBV5-1 to TRBJ1-2, with 9 bases that match TRBD1. Germline lookup yields CDR1 SGHRS and CDR2 YFSETQ. V was clipped by 4 bases and J by 6 bases; unmatched bases: 10. This CDR3 has 15 residues. The CDR3 here is CASSPGQGMFDGYTF. CDR3 sequence (DNA): TGCGCCAGCAGCCCCGGACAGGGGATGTTTGATGGCTACACCTTC. The whole variable domain, filled in from reference TRBV5-1 and TRBJ1-2, reads KAGVTQTPRYLIKTRGQQVTLSCSPISGHRSVSWYQQTPGQGLQFLFEYFSETQRNKGNFPGRFSGRQFSNSRSEMNVSTLELGDSALYLCASSPGQGMFDGYTFGSGTRLTVV.

This clone was seen only once. The gene calls are TRBV27 and TRBJ2-7, with a weak D call TRBD2 (6 bases). V lost 6 bases, J lost 2 bases, and 11 bases lay in between. This CDR3 has 13 residues. The germline CDR1 and CDR2 sequences are MNHEY and SMNVEV (reference sequence). CDR3 sequence: CASREGLAYEQYF. CDR3 nucleotides: TGTGCCAGCAGGGAGGGGTTGGCCTACGAGCAGTACTTC.